The T cell receptor (beta chain) described here comes from a study of blood T cell repertoires in COVID-19 (TCRdb year 2020). With respect to the entire study: Samples from collaborators originated in the United States, Italy and Spain and spanned both the acute and convalescent phases of COVID-19. The repertoires were released in a freely available public database meant as a resource for research on the immune response to SARS-CoV-2. Deeply sampled blood TCRbeta repertoires from subjects exposed to, actively infected with, or recovered from COVID-19 were included in the dataset. The prospective study material was composed of cDNA or gDNA derived from T cells, B-cell-depleted T cells, or PBMCs. Nearly every sample came with metadata listing a de-identified subject ID, COVID-19 status, age in years and sex. Samples came from the ongoing ImmuneRACE study (first 160 participants) plus 1,254 subjects from 6 global collaborators. Where available, HLA class I and class II types were taken from metadata supplied by the sample provider and were not determined by assay-based typing.

The immunoSEQ Assay, a bias-controlled multiplex PCR, was used to amplify TCRbeta CDR3 regions from genomic DNA. On the study's bioinformatics: Nucleated cell counts per sample were estimated from amplification of reference gene primers within the assay. To quantify the absolute abundance of each unique TCRbeta CDR3 rearrangement, sequence reads were collapsed and filtered. For each sample, productive Simpson clonality was calculated as the square root of Simpson's diversity index over productive rearrangements. Not all clones reach the TCRdb copy of this immuneACCESS table, which keeps in-frame sequences only. Checked studies attribute under half of the gap to unresolved V genes and leave the rest unexplained. That table gives V, J and clone size, and the DNA gave D and trimming. This sample lists 50,000 to 65,000 clones; 85% to 90% were detected once. The ten most abundant clones make up roughly 15% of the sample.

Collaborating institutions collected whole blood in K2EDTA tubes following their own protocols. Collaborator samples were shipped for TCRbeta analysis as frozen whole blood, isolated PBMCs, or DNA extracted from either sample type. CDR1 and CDR2 (GTSNPN, SVGIG) derive from the germline V gene (reference sequence). The CDR3 contains 15 residues, cysteine and phenylalanine counted. Only CDR3 DNA is held: 45 bases, read in frame from base 1. The junction shows trimming of 3 bases on V and 0 bases on J, plus 11 bases between the germline ends. Concerning this clone: The target of this receptor is not known. No base quality values were provided; no much bigger clone lies one nucleotide off.

The investigation overall reported the following: Clinical and demographic metadata were provided uncurated, with the amount varying by source and participant.

The source of this sequence is a human donor in a cohort sampled during active COVID-19. The rearrangement joined TRBV30 to TRBJ2-2, with no reliable assignment of the D segment. The sequencing sample was made of peripheral blood. The CDR3 protein is CAWRRRYANTGELFF. The DNA sequence is TGTGCCTGGAGGAGGAGATATGCGAACACCGGGGAGCTGTTTTTT.